This T cell receptor beta chain emerged from a study of cytomegalovirus exposure and HLA in healthy donors. This PCR relied on a set of 60 Vbeta primers and 13 Jbeta primers. Assay: immunoSEQ multiplex PCR; the TCRdb copy retains only in-frame clones and omits some. The sample holds about 150,000 clones; 60% to 85% are singletons and the top ten take approximately 6%. V lost 1 base and J 0 bases, leaving 10 bases between the germline ends. This CDR3 contains 16 residues. Per the germline V gene, CDR1 is SGHTA and CDR2 is FQGNSA. Worth noting for this clone: Its antigen is unknown.

General observations from the study: Cytomegalovirus association was listed for about 170 TCR beta chains. In a later analysis, around 18,000 TCR beta sequences were associated with HLA alleles at 0.05 false discovery rate.

The clonotype comes from a man aged 45 to 65 in good health and CMV-seropositive. Sequenced: PBMCs. The chain has TRBV7-2 and TRBJ2-1, with D tentatively TRBD2 (5 bases). Written as DNA, the CDR3 is TGTGCCAGCAGCTTAGTGGCTAGCATCTCCTACAATGAGCAGTTCTTC. This translates into CASSLVASISYNEQFF.